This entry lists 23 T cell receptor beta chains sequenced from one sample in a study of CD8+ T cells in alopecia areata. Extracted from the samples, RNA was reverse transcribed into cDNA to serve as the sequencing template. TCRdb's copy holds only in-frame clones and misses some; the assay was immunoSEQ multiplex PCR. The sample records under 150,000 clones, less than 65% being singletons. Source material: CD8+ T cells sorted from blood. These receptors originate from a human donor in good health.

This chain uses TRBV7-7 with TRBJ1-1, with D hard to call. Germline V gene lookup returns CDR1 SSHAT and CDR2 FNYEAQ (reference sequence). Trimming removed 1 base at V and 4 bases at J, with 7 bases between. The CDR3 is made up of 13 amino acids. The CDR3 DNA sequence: TGTGCCAGCAGCTTAGGGGTGGGCACTGAAGCTTTCTTT. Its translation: CASSLGVGTEAFF.

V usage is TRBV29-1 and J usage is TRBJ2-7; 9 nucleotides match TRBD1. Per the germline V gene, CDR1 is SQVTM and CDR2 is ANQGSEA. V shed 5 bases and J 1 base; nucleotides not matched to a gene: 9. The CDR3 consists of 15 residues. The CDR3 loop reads CSVSDRGGSSYEQYF. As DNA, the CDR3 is TGCAGCGTTTCCGACAGGGGGGGATCATCCTACGAGCAGTACTTC.

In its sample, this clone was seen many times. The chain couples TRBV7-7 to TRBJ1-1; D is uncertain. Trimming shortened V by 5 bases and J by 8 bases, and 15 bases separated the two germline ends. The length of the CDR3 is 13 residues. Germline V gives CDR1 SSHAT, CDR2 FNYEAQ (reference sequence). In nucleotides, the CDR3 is TGTGCCAGCAGCCAAAGCCCTAAAGCGGAAGCTTTCTTT. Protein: CASSQSPKAEAFF.

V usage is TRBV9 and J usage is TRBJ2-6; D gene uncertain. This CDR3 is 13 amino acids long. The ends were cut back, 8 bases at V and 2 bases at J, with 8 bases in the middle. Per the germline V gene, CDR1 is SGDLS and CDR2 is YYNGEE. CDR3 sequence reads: CASDIPGANVLTF. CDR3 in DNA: TGTGCCAGTGATATACCTGGGGCCAACGTCCTGACTTTC.

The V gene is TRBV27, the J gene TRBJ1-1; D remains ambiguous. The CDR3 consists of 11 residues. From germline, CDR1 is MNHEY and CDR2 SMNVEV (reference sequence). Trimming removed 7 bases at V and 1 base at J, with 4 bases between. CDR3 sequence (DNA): TGTGCCAGCACCTCGAACACTGAAGCTTTCTTT. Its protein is CASTSNTEAFF.

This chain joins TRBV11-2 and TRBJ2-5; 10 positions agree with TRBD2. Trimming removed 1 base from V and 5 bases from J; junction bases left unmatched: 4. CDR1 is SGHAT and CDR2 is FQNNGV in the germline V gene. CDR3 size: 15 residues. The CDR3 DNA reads TGTGCCAGCAGCTTAGTCCTAGCGGGAGTGGAGACCCAGTACTTC. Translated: CASSLVLAGVETQYF.

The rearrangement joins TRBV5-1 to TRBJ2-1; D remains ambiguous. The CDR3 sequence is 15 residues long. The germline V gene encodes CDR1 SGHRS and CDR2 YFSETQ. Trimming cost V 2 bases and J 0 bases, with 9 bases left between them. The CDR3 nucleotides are TGCGCCAGCAGCTTAAGCGACCTCTCCTACAATGAGCAGTTCTTC. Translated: CASSLSDLSYNEQFF.

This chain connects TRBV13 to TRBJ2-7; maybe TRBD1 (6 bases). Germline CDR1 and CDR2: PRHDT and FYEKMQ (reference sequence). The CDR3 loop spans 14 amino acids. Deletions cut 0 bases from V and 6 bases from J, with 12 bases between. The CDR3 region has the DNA TGTGCCAGCAGCTTAGGCCGGGCAGGGGCCGAGCAGTACTTC. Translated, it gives CASSLGRAGAEQYF.

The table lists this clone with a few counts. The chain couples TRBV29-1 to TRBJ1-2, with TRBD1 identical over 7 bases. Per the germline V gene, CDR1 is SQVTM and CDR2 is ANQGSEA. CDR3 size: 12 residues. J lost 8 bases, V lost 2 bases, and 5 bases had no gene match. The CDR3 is CSVELRGPGYTF. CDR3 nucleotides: TGCAGCGTTGAATTAAGGGGGCCAGGCTACACCTTC.

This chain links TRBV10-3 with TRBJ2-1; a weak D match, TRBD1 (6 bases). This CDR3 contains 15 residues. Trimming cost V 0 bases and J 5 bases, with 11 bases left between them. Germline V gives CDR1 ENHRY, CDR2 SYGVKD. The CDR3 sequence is CAISESWGPDNEQFF. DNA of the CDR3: TGTGCCATCAGTGAGTCTTGGGGGCCAGACAATGAGCAGTTCTTC.

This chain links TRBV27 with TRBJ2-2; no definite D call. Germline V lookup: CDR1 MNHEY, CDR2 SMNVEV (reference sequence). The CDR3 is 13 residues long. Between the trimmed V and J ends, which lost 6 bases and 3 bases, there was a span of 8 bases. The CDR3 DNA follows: TGTGCCAGCAGACAACTCGACACCGGGGAGCTGTTTTTT. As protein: CASRQLDTGELFF.

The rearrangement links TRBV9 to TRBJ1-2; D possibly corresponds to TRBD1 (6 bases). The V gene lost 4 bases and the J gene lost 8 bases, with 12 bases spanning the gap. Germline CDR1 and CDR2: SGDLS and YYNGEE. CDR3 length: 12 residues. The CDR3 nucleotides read TGTGCCAGCAGCCACCGGGACATCGGCTACACCTTC. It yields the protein CASSHRDIGYTF.

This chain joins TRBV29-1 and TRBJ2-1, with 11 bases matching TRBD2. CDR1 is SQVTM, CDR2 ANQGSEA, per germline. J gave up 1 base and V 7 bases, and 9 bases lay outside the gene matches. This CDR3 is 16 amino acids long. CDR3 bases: TGCAGCGCGATGGGACTAGCGGACTATTCCTACAATGAGCAGTTCTTC. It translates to CSAMGLADYSYNEQFF.

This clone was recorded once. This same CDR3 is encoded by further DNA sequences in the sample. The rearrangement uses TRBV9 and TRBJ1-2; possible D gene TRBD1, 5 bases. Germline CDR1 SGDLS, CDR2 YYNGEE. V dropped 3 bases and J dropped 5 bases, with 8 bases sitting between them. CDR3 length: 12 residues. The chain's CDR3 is CASSAGVYGYTF. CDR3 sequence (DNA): TGTGCCAGCAGCGCGGGGGTGTATGGCTACACCTTC.

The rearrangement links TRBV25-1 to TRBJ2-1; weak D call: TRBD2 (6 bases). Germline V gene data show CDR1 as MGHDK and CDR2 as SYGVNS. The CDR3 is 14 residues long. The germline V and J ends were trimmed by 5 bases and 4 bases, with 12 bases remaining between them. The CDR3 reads CASSPPGAYNEQFF. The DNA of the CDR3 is TGTGCCAGCAGTCCCCCGGGAGCATACAATGAGCAGTTCTTC.

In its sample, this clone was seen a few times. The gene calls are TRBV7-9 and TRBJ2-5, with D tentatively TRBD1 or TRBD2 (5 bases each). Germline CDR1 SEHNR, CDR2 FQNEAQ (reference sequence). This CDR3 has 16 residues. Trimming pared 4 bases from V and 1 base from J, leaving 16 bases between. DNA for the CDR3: TGTGCCAGCAGCTCCCCCCGGGGACGGCCCCAAGAGACCCAGTACTTC. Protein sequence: CASSSPRGRPQETQYF.

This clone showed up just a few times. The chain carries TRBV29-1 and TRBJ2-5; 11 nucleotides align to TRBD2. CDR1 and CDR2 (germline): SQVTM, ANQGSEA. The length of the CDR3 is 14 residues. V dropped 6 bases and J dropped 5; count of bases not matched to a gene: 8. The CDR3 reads CSVTGLAGGETQYF. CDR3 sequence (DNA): TGCAGCGTAACCGGACTAGCGGGTGGCGAGACCCAGTACTTC.

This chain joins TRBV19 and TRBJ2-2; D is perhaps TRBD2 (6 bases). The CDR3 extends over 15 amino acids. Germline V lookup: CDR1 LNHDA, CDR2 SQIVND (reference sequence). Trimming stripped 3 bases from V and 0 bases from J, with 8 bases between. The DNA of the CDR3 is TGTGCCAGTAGTATGGCGGGGACGAACACCGGGGAGCTGTTTTTT. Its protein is CASSMAGTNTGELFF.

CDR3 loop: CASSTTGEEETQYF. CDR3 nucleotide sequence: TGTGCCAGCAGTACGACAGGGGAGGAAGAGACCCAGTACTTC. The rearrangement joins TRBV27 to TRBJ2-5; the match to TRBD1 covers 8 bases. With 5 bases clipped from V and 3 bases from J, the junction kept 5 bases outside the gene matches. CDR1 and CDR2 from the germline V gene are MNHEY and SMNVEV (reference sequence). This CDR3 spans 14 amino acids.

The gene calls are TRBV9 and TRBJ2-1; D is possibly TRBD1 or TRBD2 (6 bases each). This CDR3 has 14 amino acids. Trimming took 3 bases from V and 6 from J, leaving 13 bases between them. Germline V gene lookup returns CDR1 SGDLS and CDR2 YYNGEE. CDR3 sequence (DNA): TGTGCCAGCAGCGCGAGAGGGGGACTCAATGAGCAGTTCTTC. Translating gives CASSARGGLNEQFF.

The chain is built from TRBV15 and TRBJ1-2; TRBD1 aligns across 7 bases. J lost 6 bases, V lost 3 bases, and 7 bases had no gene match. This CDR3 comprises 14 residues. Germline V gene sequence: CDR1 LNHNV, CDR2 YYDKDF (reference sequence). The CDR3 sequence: CATSRQGGADGYTF. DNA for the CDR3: TGTGCCACCAGCAGGCAGGGGGGCGCGGATGGCTACACCTTC.

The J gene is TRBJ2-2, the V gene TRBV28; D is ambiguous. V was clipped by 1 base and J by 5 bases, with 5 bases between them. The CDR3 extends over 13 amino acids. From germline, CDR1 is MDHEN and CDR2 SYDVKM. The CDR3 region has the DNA TGTGCCAGCAGTTTATTGGAGACCGGGGAGCTGTTTTTT. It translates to CASSLLETGELFF. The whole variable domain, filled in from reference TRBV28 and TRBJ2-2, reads DVKVTQSSRYLVKRTGEKVFLECVQDMDHENMFWYRQDPGLGLRLIYFSYDVKMKEKGDIPEGYSVSREKKERFSLILESASTNQTSMYLCASSLLETGELFFGEGSRLTVL.

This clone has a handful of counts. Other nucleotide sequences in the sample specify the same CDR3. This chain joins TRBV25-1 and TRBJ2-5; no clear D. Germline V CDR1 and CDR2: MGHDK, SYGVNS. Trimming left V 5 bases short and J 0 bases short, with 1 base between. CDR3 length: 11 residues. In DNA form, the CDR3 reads TGTGCCAGCAGTAACCAAGAGACCCAGTACTTC. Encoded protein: CASSNQETQYF.